A selection of T cell receptor beta chains follows, all from one sample in a study of patients and donors after allogeneic stem cell transplantation. TCRdb reprocessed the RT-PCR reads via MiXCR and lists one record per CDR3 protein. The table lists about 960,000 distinct CDR3 sequences, more than 15% of them singletons. Sequenced material: blood, either unsorted or a sorted T cell fraction (not recorded which). These receptor sequences come from a human donor who was either an allogeneic HSCT recipient or a stem cell or donor lymphocyte infusion donor (not recorded which). It is not recorded whose cells these are; they may come from a transplant donor. CDR3s leave out the opening cysteine and the closing phenylalanine or tryptophan.

len	v_gene	j_gene	CDR3aa
11	TRBV12-3/TRBV12-4	TRBJ2-7	ASSLQSSYEQY
11	TRBV7-9	TRBJ2-5	ASSAAGQETQY
14	TRBV7-9	TRBJ2-7	ASSPSGGLSSYEQY
13	TRBV20-1	TRBJ1-1	SARVLGTANTEAF
13	TRBV20-1	TRBJ1-5	SARARDRGNQPQH
15	TRBV5-1	TRBJ2-4	ASSWDREGMAKNIQY
14	TRBV5-4	TRBJ2-3	ASSQPTSGGTDTQY
13	TRBV5-1	TRBJ2-1	ASSVPQGGGNEQF
12	TRBV4-3	TRBJ2-3	ASSQGLTEDTQY
14	TRBV6-2/TRBV6-3	TRBJ1-1	ASSFGTVTSNTEAF
14	TRBV4-2	TRBJ1-1	ASSQSGDRGRSEAF
12	TRBV5-1	TRBJ2-1	ASSFGQAYNEQF
11	TRBV5-1	TRBJ1-1	ASSARGSTEAF
13	TRBV29-1	TRBJ2-1	SVDGSGRLNNEQF
14	TRBV12-3/TRBV12-4	TRBJ2-7	ASRRGGQGISYEQY
15	TRBV19	TRBJ1-2	ASRPSGTGALNHGYT
14	TRBV5-1	TRBJ2-5	ASSLARTDFQETQY
11	TRBV9	TRBJ1-3	ASSVGSGNTIY
10	TRBV2	TRBJ1-5	ASKMGGQPQH
12	TRBV5-5	TRBJ1-2	ASSLIGGTSGYT
13	TRBV5-1	TRBJ1-3	ASTHSDSSGNTIY
13	TRBV28	TRBJ2-3	ASRGDAGSTDTQY
13	TRBV12-3/TRBV12-4	TRBJ2-5	ASTPGLAAQETQY
12	TRBV12-3/TRBV12-4	TRBJ1-2	ATDPRGDNYGYT
16	TRBV19	TRBJ1-5	ASSILYRNRAGNQPQH
15	TRBV4-3	TRBJ2-3	ASSQDVERGGLGTQY
15	TRBV4-2	TRBJ2-3	ASSQDPRGGGTDTQY
13	TRBV15	TRBJ1-5	ATSTTGAGGQPQH
11	TRBV24-1	TRBJ2-3	ATSSSGARTQY
12	TRBV10-2	TRBJ2-5	ARPPGTVGETQY
12	TRBV19	TRBJ1-1	ASSYRDMNTEAF
16	TRBV12-3/TRBV12-4	TRBJ2-2	ASSLGTGGNLNTGELF
15	TRBV7-2	TRBJ2-2	ASSFEILAWDTGELF
15	TRBV11-1	TRBJ1-2	ASSLRLDSEANYGYT
11	TRBV18	TRBJ1-5	ASSPGGFQPQH
13	TRBV24-1	TRBJ2-1	ATVGGTSGRNEQF
14	TRBV6-5	TRBJ1-5	ASSSGQGPSNQPQH
11	TRBV2	TRBJ1-2	ASSTESNYGYT
11	TRBV24-1	TRBJ1-4	ATSDLQNEKLF
12	TRBV20-1	TRBJ1-2	SARDLEPDYGYT
12	TRBV6-1	TRBJ2-3	ASRTSSSTDTQY
13	TRBV24-1	TRBJ1-2	ATSDPRPPGNGYT
10	TRBV4-2	TRBJ2-7	ASSRQSYEQY
13	TRBV12-3/TRBV12-4	TRBJ1-2	ASSLVGQMMNGYT
13	TRBV7-2	TRBJ2-3	ASSLGGGTGSTQY